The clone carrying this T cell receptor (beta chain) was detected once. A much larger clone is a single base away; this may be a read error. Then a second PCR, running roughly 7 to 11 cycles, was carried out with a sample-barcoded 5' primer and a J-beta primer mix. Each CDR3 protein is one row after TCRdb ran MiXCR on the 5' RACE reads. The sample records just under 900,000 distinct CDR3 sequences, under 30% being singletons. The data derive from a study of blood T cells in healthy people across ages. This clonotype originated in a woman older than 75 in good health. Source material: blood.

The CDR3 region has the DNA TGTGCCAGCAGTTTGAGAGGGCGTTGGGATGAGCAGTTCTTC. Translating gives CASSLRGRWDEQFF. The V and J genes are TRBV12-3 or TRBV12-4 and TRBJ2-1; possible D gene TRBD2, 5 bases. The CDR3 length is 14 residues. The V end lost 3 bases, the J end lost 8 bases, and 14 bases lay between the germline ends.